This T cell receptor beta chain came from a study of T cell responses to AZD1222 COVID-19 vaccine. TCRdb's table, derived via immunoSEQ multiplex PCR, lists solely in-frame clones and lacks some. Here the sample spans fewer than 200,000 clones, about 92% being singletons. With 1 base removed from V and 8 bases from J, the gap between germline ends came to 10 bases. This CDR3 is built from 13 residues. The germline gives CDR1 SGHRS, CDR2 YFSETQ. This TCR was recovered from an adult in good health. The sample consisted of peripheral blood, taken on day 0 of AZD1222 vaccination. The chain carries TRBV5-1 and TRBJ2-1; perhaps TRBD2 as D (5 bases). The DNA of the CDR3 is TGCGCCAGCAGCTTGTTCGTGGGAGATGAGCAGTTCTTC. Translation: CASSLFVGDEQFF.